These T cell receptor beta chains were read from a single sample in a study of T-cell reconstitution after alpha-beta-depleted transplantation in children. TCRdb itself ran the PCR reads through MiXCR, one entry per CDR3 protein. This repertoire shows approximately 230,000 distinct CDR3 sequences, around 25% found once; its top ten account for about 2.8%. Sequenced here: PBMCs, sampled before TCRalphabeta/CD19-depleted stem cell transplant. Receptor source: a girl aged 2 to 10 with Fanconi anemia, due to receive a stem cell transplant. Each CDR3 is given with its conserved first and last residue. D genes are given only for firm matches. Clone size is not always given. Where it is, it says once, few, many or a class for expanded clones.

>-|TRBV20-1|-|TRBJ2-3
TGCAGTGGGGGGGGCTCCCGAACTAGCACAGATACGCAGTATTTT
CSGGGSRTSTDTQYF
>TRBD1|TRBV5-1|few|TRBJ2-1
TGCGCCAGCAGCTTCATCCGGACAGGGCGCTCCTACAATGAGCAGTTCTTC
CASSFIRTGRSYNEQFF
>-|TRBV3-1|-|TRBJ1-1
TGTGCCACCACCCCCTTAACACGGGGAGAAGGTTTGAGCACTGAAGCTTTCTTT
CATTPLTRGEGLSTEAFF
>-|TRBV29-1|-|TRBJ2-7
TGCAGCGTTGGGGGCAGTGGGGGCTACTACGAGCAGTACTTC
CSVGGSGGYYEQYF
>-|TRBV20-1|few|TRBJ2-1
TGCAGTGCTAGAGATATGCTTCAGGACGACGAGCAGTTCTTC
CSARDMLQDDEQFF
>-|TRBV10-3|-|TRBJ2-7
TGTGCCATCAGTGAGTCCCAGGGCCTCTACGAGCAGTACTTC
CAISESQGLYEQYF
>-|TRBV10-1|-|TRBJ2-1
TGCGCCAGCAGTGAGTCAGAAGTAAACAATGAGCAGTTCTTC
CASSESEVNNEQFF
>-|TRBV7-2|many|TRBJ2-5
TGTGCCAGCAGCTTATTTCTTGTCAGCCAAGAGACCCAGTACTTC
CASSLFLVSQETQYF
>-|TRBV12-3/TRBV12-4|few|TRBJ1-1
TGTGCCAGCAGCCGCACAGGGTTTGACGACACTGAAGCTTTCTTT
CASSRTGFDDTEAFF
>TRBD1|TRBV27|-|TRBJ2-7
TGTGCCAGCCGCTCTTTGGGGACAGGGGCCTACGAGCAGTACTTC
CASRSLGTGAYEQYF
>-|TRBV28|-|TRBJ2-6
TGTGCCAGCAGTTTTACCTCCTTCTCTACCTTCTCTGGGGCCAACGTCCTGACTTTC
CASSFTSFSTFSGANVLTF
>-|TRBV29-1|many|TRBJ2-5
TGCAGCGTTCGGCGGTACCAAGAGACCCAGTACTTC
CSVRRYQETQYF
>TRBD1|TRBV18|few|TRBJ2-7
TGTGCCAGCTCACCCGGGACAGTTATGTCCTACGAGCAGTACTTC
CASSPGTVMSYEQYF
>-|TRBV20-1|many|TRBJ2-3
TGCAGTGCTACGGTCCACCGGGCAGATACGCAGTATTTT
CSATVHRADTQYF
>-|TRBV5-1|-|TRBJ2-5
TGCGCCAGCAGCTTGGAGTACAGGGTCCGGGAGACCCAGTACTTC
CASSLEYRVRETQYF
>-|TRBV7-3|-|TRBJ2-2
TGTGCCAGCAGCTTACCTGGGGGTACCGGGGAGCTGTTTTTT
CASSLPGGTGELFF
>TRBD1|TRBV29-1|-|TRBJ2-2
TGCAGCGGACAGGGAAACACCGGGGAGCTGTTTTTT
CSGQGNTGELFF
>-|TRBV12-3/TRBV12-4|many|TRBJ1-2
TGTGCCAGCACCTCGACAGCGCCTAACTATGGCTACACCTTC
CASTSTAPNYGYTF
>-|TRBV6-1|few|TRBJ1-2
TGTGCCAGCAGTGAAGCAGGAGGGGGGACCTACTATGGCTACACCTTC
CASSEAGGGTYYGYTF
>TRBD2|TRBV20-1|few|TRBJ2-7
TGCAGTGCTAGAGTGGGACTAGCGGGAGCCTACGAGCAGTACTTC
CSARVGLAGAYEQYF
>-|TRBV7-2|-|TRBJ2-3
TGTGCCAGCAGCTTAATGGGGTTCACAGATACGCAGTATTTT
CASSLMGFTDTQYF
>-|TRBV7-3|few|TRBJ2-1
TGTGCCAGCAGCTTACATTTAACGGGGAGCGTTGAGCAGTTCTTC
CASSLHLTGSVEQFF